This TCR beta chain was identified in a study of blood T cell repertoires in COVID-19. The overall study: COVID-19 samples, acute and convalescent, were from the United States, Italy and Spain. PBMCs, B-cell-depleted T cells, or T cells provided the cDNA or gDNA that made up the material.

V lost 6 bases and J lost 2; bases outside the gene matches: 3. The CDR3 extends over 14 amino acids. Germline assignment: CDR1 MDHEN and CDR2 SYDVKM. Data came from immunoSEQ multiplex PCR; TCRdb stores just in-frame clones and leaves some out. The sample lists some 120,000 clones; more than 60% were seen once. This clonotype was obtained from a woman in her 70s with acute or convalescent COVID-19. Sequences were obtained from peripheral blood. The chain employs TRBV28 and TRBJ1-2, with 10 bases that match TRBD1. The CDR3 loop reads CASSRQGANYGYTF. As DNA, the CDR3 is TGTGCCAGCAGCCGACAGGGGGCGAACTATGGCTACACCTTC.